These 21 T cell receptor beta chains originate from one sample sequenced in a study of blood T cells in healthy people across ages (dated by TCRdb to the mid-2010s). Library generation was performed with 5' RACE. The reads were generated on an Illumina HiSeq 2500. A second PCR of about 6 to 11 cycles was run with a J-beta primer mix and a sample-barcoded 5' primer. TCRdb reran the public reads through fastp at Q25 and MiXCR, keeping productive beta chains. CDR3 protein duplicates are merged, each entry listing the most common genes and DNA. The sample data list 550,000 to 600,000 distinct CDR3 sequences, and roughly a quarter of these were observed just once. The ten largest clonotypes hold approximately 18% of the sample. Input material: blood. Receptor source: a woman aged 70-85 years in good health.

J is TRBJ2-1 and V is TRBV12-3 or TRBV12-4; a weak D match, TRBD1 (5 bases). The CDR3 contains 15 residues. V gave up 4 bases and J gave up 1 base, with 11 bases separating them. The CDR3 DNA sequence: TGTGCCAGCAGTTCTGACAGTGTTTCCTACAATGAGCAGTTCTTC. This sequence encodes CASSSDSVSYNEQFF.

This clonotype was recorded only once. V gene TRBV30 combines with J gene TRBJ1-1; 8 nucleotides match TRBD1. With V trimmed by 3 bases and J by 1 base, 7 bases remained unmatched. The CDR3 runs to 15 residues. CDR1 is GTSNPN and CDR2 is SVGIG in the germline V gene (reference sequence). The CDR3 protein is CAWRTGANRNTEAFF. In DNA form, the CDR3 reads TGTGCCTGGAGGACAGGGGCTAATAGGAACACTGAAGCTTTCTTT. The full variable domain, with the rest looked up from reference TRBV30 and TRBJ1-1, is SQTIHQWPATLVQPVGSPLSLECTVEGTSNPNLYWYRQAAGRGLQLLFYSVGIGQISSEVPQNLSASRPQDRQFILSSKKLLLSDSGFYLCAWRTGANRNTEAFFGQGTRLTVV.

The chain has TRBV7-2 and TRBJ1-6; D perhaps matches TRBD1 (6 bases). In germline, CDR1 is SGHTA, CDR2 FQGNSA. Trimming cost V 5 bases and J 7 bases, with 15 bases left between them. CDR3 length: 15 residues. CDR3 bases: TGTGCCAGCAGCCCAAGGCAGGGGAGGAATTCACCCCTCCACTTT. Translation: CASSPRQGRNSPLHF.

This clonotype was observed once. The V gene is TRBV7-2, the J gene TRBJ2-3; D gene uncertain. This CDR3 is built from 13 residues. Germline V CDR1 and CDR2: SGHTA, FQGNSA. V lost 4 bases, J lost 4 bases, and 9 bases lay in between. CDR3 DNA: TGTGCCAGCAGCTCAAGCCGGCCAGATACGCAGTATTTT. Translation: CASSSSRPDTQYF.

The genes are TRBV20-1 and TRBJ2-2; D might be TRBD2 (6 bases). This CDR3 spans 16 amino acids. V lost 1 base, J lost 4 bases, and 16 bases lay in between. The germline gives CDR1 DFQATT, CDR2 SNEGSKA (reference sequence). DNA of the CDR3: TGCAGTGCTAGAGCCCCGACCGGGCGGGGCACCGGGGAGCTGTTTTTT. This codes for CSARAPTGRGTGELFF.

The V call is TRBV15, the J call TRBJ2-7; possible D gene TRBD1, 5 bases. The J call could be wrong; TRBJ2-5 is a better fit for the DNA end. Germline V gene sequence: CDR1 LNHNV, CDR2 YYDKDF (reference sequence). The CDR3 contains 15 residues. The CDR3 spells CATSRGDSFQETQYF. The CDR3 DNA follows: TGTGCCACCAGCAGGGGCGACAGTTTCCAAGAGACCCAGTACTTC.

The chain combines TRBV5-4 with TRBJ2-5, with D possibly being TRBD1 (5 bases). The CDR3 is 15 amino acids. Germline CDR1 and CDR2: SGHNT and YYREEE (reference sequence). V was cut by 4 bases and J by 1 base, with 14 bases left in between. CDR3 bases: TGTGCCAGCAGCCCGAGTACCGACAGCCAAGAGACCCAGTACTTC. Amino acid sequence: CASSPSTDSQETQYF.

The chain is built from TRBV5-1 and TRBJ2-5; D gene ambiguous. The CDR3 is made up of 15 amino acids. Germline assignment: CDR1 SGHRS and CDR2 YFSETQ. The V end was cut by 0 bases, the J end by 5 bases, with 14 bases between. CDR3 coding DNA: TGCGCCAGCAGCTTGGGGAGTTCGGGCCGGGAGACCCAGTACTTC. Translating gives CASSLGSSGRETQYF.

This clonotype showed up just once. The chain links TRBV12-3 or TRBV12-4 to TRBJ2-3, with D uncertain. V was shortened by 1 base and J by 2 bases, with 10 bases between the two germline ends. This CDR3 has 15 residues. CDR3 nucleotides: TGTGCCAGCAGTTTAGGGAGAGAAAACACAGATACGCAGTATTTT. This gives the protein CASSLGRENTDTQYF.

Only a few counts were recorded for this clonotype. The rearrangement joins TRBV20-1 to TRBJ1-2; 7 nucleotides agree with TRBD1. V lost 3 bases and J lost 8; bases outside the gene matches: 9. Germline assignment: CDR1 DFQATT and CDR2 SNEGSKA (reference sequence). The CDR3 sequence is 13 residues long. The CDR3 protein is CSARSYRGSGYTF. CDR3 nucleotide sequence: TGCAGTGCTAGGAGCTACAGGGGTAGCGGCTACACCTTC.

The table lists this clonotype with a few counts. The V and J genes are TRBV12-3 or TRBV12-4 and TRBJ2-7; 8 nucleotides align to TRBD1. The CDR3 contains 15 residues. Losses at the gene ends were 0 bases for V and 3 bases for J; bases not matched to a gene: 4. The CDR3 is CASSLAPTGGYEQYF. In DNA form, the CDR3 reads TGTGCCAGCAGTTTAGCGCCTACAGGGGGCTACGAGCAGTACTTC.

This clonotype occurred a few times. The chain is built from TRBV6-6 and TRBJ2-2, with D possibly being TRBD2 (5 bases). V dropped 2 bases and J dropped 4 bases, with 11 bases sitting between them. The CDR3 loop spans 15 amino acids. CDR1 MNHNY and CDR2 SVGAGI come from the germline V gene (reference sequence). The CDR3 here is CASSYQEVVTGELFF. CDR3 in DNA: TGTGCCAGCAGTTACCAGGAGGTTGTCACCGGGGAGCTGTTTTTT.

This chain connects TRBV7-9 to TRBJ2-4; 11 nucleotides match TRBD2. Per the germline V gene, CDR1 is SEHNR and CDR2 is FQNEAQ (reference sequence). This CDR3 has 17 amino acids. The ends lost 4 bases at V and 0 bases at J; junction bases unmatched: 5. In DNA, the CDR3 is TGTGCCAGCAGCTATAGCGGGGGGGCCTTAGCCAAAAACATTCAGTACTTC. The encoded protein is CASSYSGGALAKNIQYF.

Concerning this clonotype: Compared with germline, one end of the junction differs, possibly owing to a read error. This chain connects TRBV5-1 to TRBJ1-2; weak D call: TRBD1 (6 bases). The CDR3 has 13 residues. Germline assignment: CDR1 SGHRS and CDR2 YFSETQ. As DNA, the CDR3 is TGCGCCAGCAGCCCGGACAGAGCATATGCCTACACCTTC. It codes for CASSPDRAYAYTF.

The chain recombines TRBV5-1 with TRBJ1-1, with TRBD1 as a possible D gene (5 bases). This CDR3 has 15 residues. The germline V gene has CDR1 SGHRS and CDR2 YFSETQ. The ends were cut back, 0 bases at V and 4 bases at J, with 13 bases in the middle. The CDR3 reads CASSLDPGRRTEAFF. As DNA, the CDR3 is TGCGCCAGCAGCTTGGACCCGGGGCGCCGCACTGAAGCTTTCTTT.

The table lists this clonotype with a few counts. The gene calls are TRBV29-1 and TRBJ2-1; D remains ambiguous. CDR3 length equals 12 residues. CDR1 and CDR2 (germline): SQVTM, ANQGSEA. The V end lost 4 bases, the J end lost 9 bases, and 13 bases lay between the germline ends. This chain's CDR3 is CSVGPSTGEQFF. In DNA, the CDR3 is TGCAGCGTTGGACCCTCTACTGGTGAGCAGTTCTTC.

This sequence joins TRBV20-1 and TRBJ1-4, with a possible D match to TRBD1 (6 bases). V lost 3 bases to trimming and J lost 7 bases, with 21 bases between them. There are 16 residues in the CDR3. Per germline, CDR1 DFQATT and CDR2 SNEGSKA (reference sequence). The CDR3 sequence is CSASRGARGLGEKLFF. DNA of the CDR3: TGCAGTGCTAGCCGGGGGGCGCGTGGGCTTGGTGAAAAACTGTTTTTT.

The chain couples TRBV3-1 to TRBJ2-3; 7 bases are shared with TRBD2. The CDR3 extends over 17 amino acids. J lost 0 bases, V lost 1 base, and 7 bases had no gene match. Germline CDR1 is LGHDT and CDR2 is YNNKEL (reference sequence). The CDR3 DNA reads as TGTGCCAGCAGCCAAGGGGAAAGCGGGGATAGCACAGATACGCAGTATTTT. It specifies CASSQGESGDSTDTQYF.

This clonotype was detected a few times. CDR3 DNA sequence: TGTGCCAGCAGCGAGCGGACCCCCTACGAGCAGTACTTC. Translating it yields CASSERTPYEQYF. The chain links TRBV12-3 or TRBV12-4 to TRBJ2-7; D might be TRBD2 (5 bases). V dropped 6 bases and J dropped 2 bases, with 11 bases sitting between them. CDR3 length: 13 amino acids.

Ten or more counts support this clonotype. The gene calls are TRBV5-1 and TRBJ2-4; D is possibly TRBD2 (5 bases). Germline V gives CDR1 SGHRS, CDR2 YFSETQ. CDR3 length: 16 amino acids. The V end was cut by 4 bases, the J end by 0 bases, with 14 bases between. The CDR3 loop reads CASSPERTSAKNIQYF. In nucleotides, the CDR3 is TGCGCCAGCAGCCCAGAGCGGACTTCAGCCAAAAACATTCAGTACTTC.

The table lists this clonotype with many counts. This chain connects TRBV7-3 to TRBJ2-5; 9 bases align to TRBD2. Unmatched junction bases numbered 7, after V lost 5 bases and J lost 3 bases. The length of the CDR3 is 15 residues. The germline V gene has CDR1 SGHTA and CDR2 FQGTGA. CDR3 nucleotide sequence: TGTGCCAGCAGCCGAGGGGCTAGCGGGGAAGAGACCCAGTACTTC. Translating gives CASSRGASGEETQYF.